This T cell receptor (beta chain) was observed in a study of a mutant IDH1 vaccine in newly diagnosed glioma. Whole-study context: The study started vaccination 4-6 weeks after radiotherapy alone, or with temozolomide cycles. Whole-study findings and limits: Immune responses arising from the vaccine appeared in more than 80% of patients.

Indicated time point: week 35, safety follow-up. Each dose of the vaccine consisted of 300 ug of mutant IDH1 20-mer peptide, with topical imiquimod. Tumors from donors were new WHO grade 3 or 4 IDH1-mutant astrocytomas with ATRX loss. Details on this clone: Its antigen is undetermined.

V was clipped by 2 bases and J by 0 bases; unmatched bases: 6. CDR3 length: 16 amino acids. CDR1 and CDR2 (germline): SGHDT, YYEEEE. Libraries were prepared by immunoSEQ multiplex PCR; TCRdb keeps only in-frame clonotypes and omits some of them. Of some 46,000 clones in the sample, 80% to 95% were seen once. This TCR came from a man aged 50 to 60 with glioma. The material was PBMCs, obtained from a glioma patient whose treatment included an IDH1 peptide vaccine. The genes are TRBV5-6 and TRBJ1-2; 8 nucleotides line up with TRBD1. In nucleotides, the CDR3 is TGTGCCAGCAGCTTTTTTGGGACAGGACCTAACTATGGCTACACCTTC. Protein sequence: CASSFFGTGPNYGYTF.